This TCR beta chain emerged from a study of CD8 T cells in ankylosing spondylitis. Quantitative 5'-RACE with molecular barcodes was used to make the TCR beta libraries. TCRdb processed the 5' RACE reads anew with MiXCR; each CDR3 protein has one entry. The table shows roughly 350,000 distinct CDR3 sequences, with 6.5% to 10% occurring only once. Study-level points and caveats: Earlier work had already found some motif variants in reactive arthritis synovial fluid and blood. There was reportedly significant enrichment of clones that were disease-linked in matched ankylosing spondylitis synovial fluid. A TCR beta motif of 7 to 9 highly homologous variants seemed to mark ankylosing spondylitis blood.

In this sample, this clonotype turned up many times. What it binds is unknown. Trimming took off 4 bases at V and 0 bases at J, with 12 bases between the two ends. This CDR3 is 14 amino acids long. CDR1 is DFQATT, CDR2 SNEGSKA, per germline (reference sequence). The V gene is TRBV20-1, the J gene TRBJ1-1; D is unresolved. This receptor was obtained from a male donor with ankylosing spondylitis. Source material: blood, either unsorted or a sorted T cell fraction (not recorded which). The chain's CDR3 is CSANKAAMNTEAFF. The CDR3, as DNA: TGCAGTGCTAATAAGGCGGCAATGAACACTGAAGCTTTCTTT.